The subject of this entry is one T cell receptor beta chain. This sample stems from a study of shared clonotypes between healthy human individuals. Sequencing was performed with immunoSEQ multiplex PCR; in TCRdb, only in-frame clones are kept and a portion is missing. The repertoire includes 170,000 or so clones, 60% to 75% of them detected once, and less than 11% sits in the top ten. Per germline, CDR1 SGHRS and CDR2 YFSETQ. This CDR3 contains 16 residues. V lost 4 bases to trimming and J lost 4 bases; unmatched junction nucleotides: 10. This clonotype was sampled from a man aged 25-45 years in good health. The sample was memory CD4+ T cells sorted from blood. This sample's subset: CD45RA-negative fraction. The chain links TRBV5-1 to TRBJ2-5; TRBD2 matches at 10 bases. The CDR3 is CASSLGPLAGVETQYF. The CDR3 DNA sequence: TGCGCCAGCAGCCTGGGACCCCTAGCGGGGGTAGAGACCCAGTACTTC.